One and the same sample provided the 11 T cell receptor beta chains below, sequenced in a study of T cell responses to AZD1222 COVID-19 vaccine (dated by TCRdb to the early 2020s). The time point label here, explained by the study, means: baseline before first vaccination. The protocol used for the library was the immunoSEQ multiplex PCR assay. The clones in this table, taken by TCRdb from immuneACCESS, are in-frame only. Not every clone is retained; where verified, under half of the shortfall comes from an unresolved V gene, and the cause of the rest is unknown. The sample includes about 150,000 clones, with roughly 92% observed a single time. The top ten clonotypes cover under 4% of the sample. Material: peripheral blood, obtained on day 0 of AZD1222 vaccination. The receptors here all came from an adult in good health.

The chain links TRBV7-2 to TRBJ2-6; D ambiguous. V lost 5 bases to trimming and J lost 0 bases, with 11 bases between them. Looked up from germline, CDR1 is SGHTA and CDR2 is FQGNSA. The length of the CDR3 is 16 residues. CDR3 sequence (DNA): TGTGCCAGCAGCCCCGGACGGAACTCTGGGGCCAACGTCCTGACTTTC. Protein sequence: CASSPGRNSGANVLTF.

V and J are TRBV9 and TRBJ1-2; D is possibly TRBD1 (5 bases). The V gene lost 4 bases and the J gene lost 7 bases, with 17 bases spanning the gap. The CDR3 consists of 14 residues. Germline values: CDR1 SGDLS, CDR2 YYNGEE. CDR3 DNA sequence: TGTGCCAGCAGCCCGAGGGACCGTCCAGGTGGCTACACCTTC. Translated: CASSPRDRPGGYTF.

This sequence joins TRBV3-1 (or the pseudogene TRBV3-2) and TRBJ1-5; D is uncertain. Germline V CDR1 and CDR2: LGHDT, YNNKEL (reference sequence). V was pared by 4 bases and J by 9 bases, with 13 bases between. CDR3 length: 13 residues. CDR3: CASSPSPSTPQHF. In nucleotides, the CDR3 is TGTGCCAGCAGCCCGTCGCCTAGTACGCCCCAGCATTTT.

This chain uses TRBV19 with TRBJ2-3; D not resolved. Germline assignment: CDR1 LNHDA and CDR2 SQIVND (reference sequence). V lost 9 bases to trimming and J lost 0 bases, with 16 bases between them. This CDR3 comprises 15 residues. The CDR3 nucleotides are TGTGCCAGCAGCCGCCAGCCGGGTAGCACAGATACGCAGTATTTT. This encodes CASSRQPGSTDTQYF.

The chain is built from TRBV3-1 (or the pseudogene TRBV3-2) and TRBJ2-1; no firm D call. In germline, CDR1 is LGHDT, CDR2 YNNKEL (reference sequence). Trimming removed 7 bases from V and 2 bases from J, with 6 bases in between. The length of the CDR3 is 12 residues. CDR3 protein: CASKDPYNEQFF. CDR3 sequence (DNA): TGTGCCAGCAAGGACCCCTACAATGAGCAGTTCTTC.

This clone showed up just once. The V gene is TRBV12-3 or TRBV12-4, the J gene TRBJ2-1; no definite D call. The V end lost 4 bases, the J end lost 6 bases, and 7 bases lay between the germline ends. The CDR3 covers 12 residues. The CDR3 reads CASSSRSNEQFF. DNA of the CDR3: TGTGCCAGCAGTTCCAGGAGCAATGAGCAGTTCTTC.

V and J are TRBV5-1 and TRBJ2-7, with D unresolved. V lost 4 bases, J lost 3 bases, and 5 bases lay in between. Germline V CDR1 and CDR2: SGHRS, YFSETQ. The CDR3 has 11 amino acids. The CDR3 sequence: CASSNNYEQYF. CDR3 bases: TGCGCCAGCAGCAACAACTACGAGCAGTACTTC.

The table lists this clone with a count of one. The chain carries TRBV14 and TRBJ1-1; tentative D call: TRBD1 (5 bases). V lost 0 bases and J 10 bases, leaving 21 bases between the germline ends. The CDR3 consists of 16 residues. Germline CDR1 reads SGHDN; CDR2 reads FVKESK. As DNA, the CDR3 is TGTGCCAGCAGCCAAGATCGGGTAGGGGCGGGATTTCTAGCTTTCTTT. Translating it yields CASSQDRVGAGFLAFF.

The chain links TRBV19 to TRBJ2-7, with 9 bases identical to TRBD1. The CDR3 covers 16 residues. V shed 1 base, J shed 1 base, and the junction held 5 bases outside the gene matches. Germline V gene data show CDR1 as LNHDA and CDR2 as SQIVND (reference sequence). CDR3 bases: TGTGCCAGTAGTATAGGCCGGACAGGGGCATCCTACGAGCAGTACTTC. It specifies CASSIGRTGASYEQYF.

A note on this clone: The same CDR3 arises from other DNA sequences in this sample as well. V usage is TRBV11-2 and J usage is TRBJ1-1; perhaps TRBD1 as D (6 bases). Trimming left V 1 base short and J 0 bases short, with 6 bases between. This CDR3 has 14 residues. CDR1 is SGHAT, CDR2 FQNNGV, per germline. The CDR3 nucleotides read TGTGCCAGCAGCTTAGCAGGGGTGAACACTGAAGCTTTCTTT. This translates into CASSLAGVNTEAFF.

The genes are TRBV19 and TRBJ1-4, with no clear D. Germline loops: CDR1 LNHDA, CDR2 SQIVND (reference sequence). This CDR3 is 11 amino acids long. Trimming took 7 bases from V and 8 from J, leaving 8 bases between them. The CDR3 spells CASTREEKLFF. The CDR3 bases are TGTGCCAGTACCCGAGAAGAAAAACTGTTTTTT.